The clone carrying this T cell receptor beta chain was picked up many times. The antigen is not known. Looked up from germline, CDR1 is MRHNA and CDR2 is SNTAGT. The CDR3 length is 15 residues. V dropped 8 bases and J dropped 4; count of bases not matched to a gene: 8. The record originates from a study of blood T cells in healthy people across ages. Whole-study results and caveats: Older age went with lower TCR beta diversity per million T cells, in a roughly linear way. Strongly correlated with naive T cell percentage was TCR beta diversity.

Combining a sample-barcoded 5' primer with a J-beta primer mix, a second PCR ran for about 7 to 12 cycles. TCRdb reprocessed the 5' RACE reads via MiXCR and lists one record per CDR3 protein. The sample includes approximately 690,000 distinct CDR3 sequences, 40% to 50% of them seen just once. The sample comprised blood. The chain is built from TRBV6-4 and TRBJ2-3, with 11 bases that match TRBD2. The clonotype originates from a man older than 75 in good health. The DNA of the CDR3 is TGTGCCAGCCTCAAACTAGCGGGGGACGCAGATACGCAGTATTTT. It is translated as CASLKLAGDADTQYF.